The entry that follows covers one T cell receptor beta chain sequence. This entry comes from a study of shared clonotypes between healthy human individuals. Study-level background: The donors, two women and three men, were aged 18 to 49.

Genomic DNA, for the unsorted samples, came from about 90 million PBMCs. The junction had 1 base not matched to a gene; V was cut back by 0 bases and J by 4 bases. This CDR3 spans 15 amino acids. Germline V gene data show CDR1 as SGHNT and CDR2 as YYREEE (reference sequence). In the authors' methods: ImmunoSEQ output lacked quality scores and full-length reads, limiting matched filtering. Generated by immunoSEQ multiplex PCR, the TCRdb table keeps only in-frame clones and is missing some. From that table come the V and J calls and clone size; the DNA was used to work out D and trimming. This table holds hundreds of thousands of clones, approximately 71% found once.

The gene calls are TRBV5-4 and TRBJ2-1, with 10 nucleotides matching TRBD2. Specimen: PBMCs. The source is a woman in her thirties or forties in good health. Some clones in this sample may be carry-over from other donors' samples. The CDR3 loop is CASSLELAGYNEQFF. CDR3 in DNA: TGTGCCAGCAGCTTGGAACTAGCGGGATACAATGAGCAGTTCTTC.